This TCR beta chain was captured by sequencing in a study of blood T cell repertoires in COVID-19. About the research overall: In each case, the material was cDNA or gDNA derived from T cells, B-cell-depleted T cells, or PBMCs.

Trimming took 5 bases from V and 6 from J; bases not matched to a gene: 5. This CDR3 has 15 residues. Germline V gene data show CDR1 as PRHDT and CDR2 as FYEKMQ (reference sequence). Per the original data handling: By means of reference gene primer amplification, nucleated cell counts were estimated. Clones were sequenced by immunoSEQ multiplex PCR, and TCRdb holds only the in-frame ones, with some missing. That table gives V, J and clone size, and the DNA gave D and trimming. Of tens of thousands of clones detected, roughly 86% appear once; the ten largest clones hold 20% to 25%. The sequence was collected from a human donor in a cohort sampled during active COVID-19. The sequenced material came from peripheral blood. V usage is TRBV13 and J usage is TRBJ1-6, with 9 bases lining up with TRBD1. CDR3 coding DNA: TGTGCCAGCAGCCCCCGGGACAGGGTTAATTCACCCCTCCACTTT. Protein: CASSPRDRVNSPLHF.